Shown below are 27 T cell receptor beta chains from a single sample sequenced in a study of blood T cell repertoires in COVID-19 (dated by TCRdb to 2020 to 2022). Library generation was performed with the immunoSEQ multiplex PCR assay. TCRdb holds this immuneACCESS table with in-frame rearrangements only. Some clones are missing; in checked studies, unresolved V genes explain under half, and the rest has no known cause. In all, the sample holds 140,000 or so clones, and roughly four fifths of those were seen once. Of the sample, less than 5% is held by the ten largest clones. The source material was peripheral blood. The source is a woman of 80 years or more with acute or convalescent COVID-19.

The rearrangement joins TRBV29-1 to TRBJ2-7, with 11 nucleotides matching TRBD2. From germline, CDR1 is SQVTM and CDR2 ANQGSEA. The V gene end was trimmed by 4 bases and the J gene end by 5 bases; junction bases not matched to a gene: 1. The CDR3 sequence is 12 residues long. The CDR3 loop is CSVVGLADEQYF. In nucleotides, the CDR3 is TGCAGCGTTGTGGGACTAGCGGACGAGCAGTACTTC.

This chain joins TRBV29-1 and TRBJ1-2, with 9 positions matching TRBD1. This CDR3 comprises 14 residues. With V trimmed by 7 bases and J by 5 bases, 11 bases remained unmatched. Germline V gives CDR1 SQVTM, CDR2 ANQGSEA. The CDR3 coding sequence is TGCAGCGCCGAGGGTTTTGGGACAGGGTATGGCTACACCTTC. Its translation is CSAEGFGTGYGYTF.

V is TRBV14 and J is TRBJ2-2; tentative D call: TRBD2 (5 bases). Germline assignment: CDR1 SGHDN and CDR2 FVKESK. Deletions cut 2 bases from V and 2 bases from J, with 15 bases between. This CDR3 is built from 17 residues. The CDR3 DNA follows: TGTGCCAGCAGCCAATTACGGGATTACCTCAACACCGGGGAGCTGTTTTTT. Translation gives CASSQLRDYLNTGELFF.

The J gene is TRBJ2-7, the V gene TRBV9; perhaps TRBD2 as D (6 bases). This CDR3 comprises 14 residues. Trimming stripped 0 bases from V and 6 bases from J, with 13 bases between. CDR1 SGDLS and CDR2 YYNGEE come from the germline V gene. The CDR3 reads CASSVDVGGGEQYF. CDR3 nucleotide sequence: TGTGCCAGCAGCGTAGATGTCGGGGGTGGCGAGCAGTACTTC.

This sequence joins TRBV19 and TRBJ2-5; TRBD2 aligns across 14 bases. Germline V lookup: CDR1 LNHDA, CDR2 SQIVND (reference sequence). V lost 6 bases to trimming and J lost 8 bases; unmatched junction nucleotides: 5. The CDR3 has 14 residues. The CDR3 DNA sequence: TGTGCCAGTAGCGCGACTAGCGGGAGGGGAACCCAGTACTTC. Protein product: CASSATSGRGTQYF.

The J gene is TRBJ2-7, the V gene TRBV6-5, with 10 bases that match TRBD1. CDR1 and CDR2 from the germline V gene are MNHEY and SVGAGI. V lost 6 bases, J lost 3 bases, and 5 bases stayed unmatched. The CDR3 consists of 14 residues. CDR3: CASRPGQGGYEQYF. CDR3 DNA: TGTGCCAGCAGACCTGGACAGGGGGGCTACGAGCAGTACTTC.

This clone turned up a few times. V usage is TRBV2 and J usage is TRBJ2-6; D perhaps matches TRBD1 (6 bases). CDR1 SNHLY and CDR2 FYNNEI come from the germline V gene. Trimming removed 6 bases at V and 0 bases at J, with 12 bases between. The CDR3 consists of 16 residues. The CDR3 is CASRGTYSSGANVLTF. CDR3 in DNA: TGTGCCAGCAGAGGGACATACAGCTCTGGGGCCAACGTCCTGACTTTC.

The rearrangement uses TRBV19 and TRBJ1-5; 9 nucleotides align to TRBD1. Germline CDR1 and CDR2: LNHDA and SQIVND (reference sequence). The trim removed 3 bases at V and 5 bases at J, leaving 5 bases unmatched. This CDR3 has 15 amino acids. The CDR3 DNA follows: TGTGCCAGTAGTATGGGGACAGGGAGTTATCAGCCCCAGCATTTT. Protein product: CASSMGTGSYQPQHF.

This clone has a single count. The chain has TRBV28 and TRBJ2-7; 7 bases agree with TRBD1. The CDR3 length is 14 residues. The V and J ends lost 8 bases and 7 bases, in that order; junction bases with no gene match: 14. Germline V gives CDR1 MDHEN, CDR2 SYDVKM. CDR3 DNA sequence: TGTGCCAGCGGGATCGGGACAGTCCTGGAAGAGCAGTACTTC. Protein: CASGIGTVLEEQYF.

The V call is TRBV7-2, the J call TRBJ2-2; D is possibly TRBD2 (5 bases). V gave up 2 bases and J gave up 7 bases, with 11 bases separating them. CDR1 is SGHTA, CDR2 FQGNSA, per germline. This CDR3 is built from 14 residues. CDR3 loop: CASSLLLRDGELFF. CDR3 nucleotides: TGTGCCAGCAGCTTACTCCTCCGGGACGGGGAGCTGTTTTTT. Filled out from reference TRBV7-2 and TRBJ2-2, the complete variable domain reads GAGVSQSPSNKVTEKGKDVELRCDPISGHTALYWYRQSLGQGLEFLIYFQGNSAPDKSGLPSDRFSAERTGGSVSTLTIQRTQQEDSAVYLCASSLLLRDGELFFGEGSRLTVL.

J is TRBJ1-1 and V is TRBV29-1; the D gene is possibly TRBD1 (6 bases). The CDR3 is 11 residues long. Trimming stripped 4 bases from V and 3 bases from J, with 6 bases between. Germline V lookup: CDR1 SQVTM, CDR2 ANQGSEA. CDR3 protein: CSVGTDTEAFF. The CDR3 nucleotides read TGCAGCGTTGGGACAGACACTGAAGCTTTCTTT.

The rearrangement uses TRBV6-5 and TRBJ1-5; 9 nucleotides line up with TRBD1. The CDR3 runs to 15 residues. Germline-derived CDR1 and CDR2 are MNHEY and SVGAGI. The V gene end was trimmed by 5 bases and the J gene end by 2 bases; junction bases not matched to a gene: 4. The CDR3 sequence: CASSLGDRGNQPQHF. The CDR3 coding sequence is TGTGCCAGCAGTCTGGGGGACAGGGGCAATCAGCCCCAGCATTTT.

In its sample, this clone was seen a few times. This chain's CDR3 is CASSDPRDREQFF. The CDR3 nucleotides read TGCGCCAGCAGTGATCCCCGGGACAGGGAGCAGTTCTTC. The chain combines TRBV10-1 with TRBJ2-1; 8 bases are a match to TRBD1. The CDR3 consists of 13 residues. Germline loops: CDR1 WNHNN, CDR2 SYGVQD (reference sequence). The V segment lost 3 bases and the J segment 10 bases; nucleotides outside the gene matches: 5.

This chain uses TRBV2 with TRBJ2-7; 7 bases line up with TRBD1. J was trimmed by 5 bases and V by 5 bases; bases with no gene match: 3. Germline assignment: CDR1 SNHLY and CDR2 FYNNEI. The CDR3 is made up of 12 amino acids. The CDR3, as DNA: TGTGCCAGCAGTAACAGGGGCAACGAGCAGTACTTC. It specifies CASSNRGNEQYF.

The chain uses TRBV5-6 and TRBJ2-1; possibly TRBD1 for D (5 bases). Germline CDR1 and CDR2: SGHDT and YYEEEE. The CDR3 loop spans 14 amino acids. With 2 bases removed from V and 7 bases from J, the gap between germline ends came to 13 bases. CDR3 sequence (DNA): TGTGCCAGCAGCTTCGAGCAGGGTTGGAATGAGCAGTTCTTC. Protein: CASSFEQGWNEQFF.

This clone was seen a few times. This chain links TRBV19 with TRBJ1-1; TRBD1 might be the D (6 bases). Looked up from germline, CDR1 is LNHDA and CDR2 is SQIVND (reference sequence). The CDR3 is made up of 17 amino acids. Trimming took off 6 bases at V and 0 bases at J, with 20 bases between the two ends. In nucleotides, the CDR3 is TGTGCCAGTAGCTTTCTTTACAGGGTGCCTCTGAACACTGAAGCTTTCTTT. Its translation: CASSFLYRVPLNTEAFF.

This chain connects TRBV5-4 to TRBJ2-7; 8 nucleotides match TRBD1. There are 15 residues in the CDR3. After removal of 1 base from V and 3 bases from J, the junction contained 6 bases not matched to a gene. Germline CDR1 reads SGHNT; CDR2 reads YYREEE (reference sequence). CDR3 nucleotides: TGTGCCAGCAGCTTGAGGACAGGGTATAACTACGAGCAGTACTTC. Translated: CASSLRTGYNYEQYF. The variable domain in full, with the rest retrieved from reference TRBV5-4 and TRBJ2-7, is ETGVTQSPTHLIKTRGQQVTLRCSSQSGHNTVSWYQQALGQGPQFIFQYYREEENGRGNFPPRFSGLQFPNYSSELNVNALELDDSALYLCASSLRTGYNYEQYFGPGTRLTVT.

The gene calls are TRBV27 and TRBJ2-7; D gene uncertain. This CDR3 is built from 12 residues. Trimming cost V 5 bases and J 5 bases, with 10 bases left between them. Per germline, CDR1 MNHEY and CDR2 SMNVEV (reference sequence). As DNA, the CDR3 is TGTGCCAGCAGTACCACGAGGCACGAGCAGTACTTC. Its protein is CASSTTRHEQYF.

This clone was observed a handful of times. The gene calls are TRBV12-3 or TRBV12-4 and TRBJ1-2, with D uncertain. V lost 4 bases and J 8 bases, leaving 11 bases between the germline ends. The CDR3 has 12 amino acids. The CDR3 region has the DNA TGTGCCAGCAGTTCCCTTCGACAAGGCTACACCTTC. Translating gives CASSSLRQGYTF.

V usage is TRBV27 and J usage is TRBJ2-1, with TRBD2 as a possible D gene (6 bases). V lost 4 bases and J lost 7, with 20 bases in between. CDR3 length equals 16 residues. CDR1 and CDR2 from the germline V gene are MNHEY and SMNVEV (reference sequence). This chain's CDR3 is CASSYRAGMVGNEQFF. DNA of the CDR3: TGTGCCAGCAGTTACCGCGCGGGAATGGTGGGTAATGAGCAGTTCTTC.

The genes are TRBV12-3 or TRBV12-4 and TRBJ1-1; the D gene is possibly TRBD1 (5 bases). The CDR3 has 13 amino acids. Deletions cut 6 bases from V and 1 base from J, with 9 bases between. CDR3 amino acids: CASSTRANTEAFF. CDR3 in DNA: TGTGCCAGCAGCACCAGGGCGAACACTGAAGCTTTCTTT.

This chain uses TRBV9 with TRBJ2-3; 7 nucleotides agree with TRBD2. V lost 7 bases and J lost 2; bases outside the gene matches: 7. CDR1 and CDR2 from the germline V gene are SGDLS and YYNGEE. The CDR3 runs to 14 residues. The CDR3 reads CASLGGDNTDTQYF. The CDR3 region has the DNA TGTGCCAGCCTGGGGGGGGATAACACAGATACGCAGTATTTT.

This clone was detected once. The gene calls are TRBV19 and TRBJ1-1, with D hard to call. V dropped 5 bases and J dropped 5 bases, with 18 bases sitting between them. Germline V gene lookup returns CDR1 LNHDA and CDR2 SQIVND (reference sequence). The CDR3 is made up of 15 amino acids. CDR3 coding DNA: TGTGCCAGTAGTCCCCTGGGCGACAAGCGGACTGAAGCTTTCTTT. Its protein product is CASSPLGDKRTEAFF.

The rearrangement links TRBV27 to TRBJ1-5, with D maybe TRBD1 (6 bases). CDR3 length: 17 residues. The V and J ends lost 4 bases and 3 bases respectively, with 19 bases between them. Germline values: CDR1 MNHEY, CDR2 SMNVEV (reference sequence). The CDR3 spells CASSSGAGARSNQPQHF. DNA of the CDR3: TGTGCCAGCAGTTCTGGGGCAGGGGCCCGCTCCAATCAGCCCCAGCATTTT.

This clone was seen more than once but under ten times. This chain connects TRBV7-3 to TRBJ2-2; TRBD1 is a possible D gene (6 bases). CDR1 and CDR2 from the germline V gene are SGHTA and FQGTGA. The CDR3 runs to 12 residues. Between the trimmed V and J ends, which lost 4 bases and 7 bases, there was a span of 7 bases. The CDR3 region is CASSSRGGELFF. The CDR3 DNA follows: TGTGCCAGCAGCTCCAGGGGCGGGGAGCTGTTTTTT.

This chain connects TRBV25-1 to TRBJ2-2; 11 bases map to TRBD1. The ends lost 5 bases at V and 6 bases at J; junction bases unmatched: 5. Germline V gene lookup returns CDR1 MGHDK and CDR2 SYGVNS. The CDR3 spans 15 residues. The CDR3, as DNA: TGTGCCAGCAGTACCGCGGGACAGGGGGCCGGGGAGCTGTTTTTT. This sequence encodes CASSTAGQGAGELFF.

The chain couples TRBV5-1 to TRBJ2-7; TRBD2 is a possible D gene (6 bases). The CDR3 length is 14 residues. Germline CDR1 reads SGHRS; CDR2 reads YFSETQ. Trimming took off 1 base at V and 4 bases at J, with 12 bases between the two ends. CDR3 nucleotides: TGCGCCAGCAGCTTGAGTAGCGGAGCTTACGAGCAGTACTTC. This sequence encodes CASSLSSGAYEQYF.